The entry below describes one T cell receptor beta chain. Its specificity is unknown. The data were obtained in a study of Ad26.COV2.S vaccination and SARS-CoV-2 variants. Study-wide context: Trial arm assignment for the donor was COV1001 Ad26.COV2.S.

Study-wide findings and caveats: Comparability of non-spike TCR breadth was observed across vaccine and placebo recipients.

From germline, CDR1 is MNHEY and CDR2 SMNVEV (reference sequence). This CDR3 spans 15 amino acids. The V gene lost 3 bases and the J gene lost 1 base, with 12 bases spanning the gap. Clones were read by immunoSEQ multiplex PCR, and TCRdb kept only the in-frame ones, dropping some. Of 300,000 to 400,000 clones listed, more than 70% are singletons. Treatment noted: roughly 20 received Ad26.COV2.S at low or high dose, single or two shots; about 5 received placebo; per-sample allocation not given. The samples were gathered on day 63 after the first injection of vaccine or placebo. It was an adult aged 18-55 years in Boston who was the donor. Wuhan-strain spike was delivered by a replication-incompetent Ad26 vector.

This material consisted of peripheral blood, taken in a trial of Ad26.COV2.S vaccine versus placebo. The genes are TRBV27 and TRBJ1-2, with D possibly TRBD1 on 5 matching bases. The sequence derives from a person aged 18-65 years who received the Ad26.COV2.S COVID-19 vaccine or a placebo. As DNA, the CDR3 is TGTGCCAGCAGTTTCCGGGGTGGGGGTAACTATGGCTACACCTTC. Its protein product is CASSFRGGGNYGYTF.